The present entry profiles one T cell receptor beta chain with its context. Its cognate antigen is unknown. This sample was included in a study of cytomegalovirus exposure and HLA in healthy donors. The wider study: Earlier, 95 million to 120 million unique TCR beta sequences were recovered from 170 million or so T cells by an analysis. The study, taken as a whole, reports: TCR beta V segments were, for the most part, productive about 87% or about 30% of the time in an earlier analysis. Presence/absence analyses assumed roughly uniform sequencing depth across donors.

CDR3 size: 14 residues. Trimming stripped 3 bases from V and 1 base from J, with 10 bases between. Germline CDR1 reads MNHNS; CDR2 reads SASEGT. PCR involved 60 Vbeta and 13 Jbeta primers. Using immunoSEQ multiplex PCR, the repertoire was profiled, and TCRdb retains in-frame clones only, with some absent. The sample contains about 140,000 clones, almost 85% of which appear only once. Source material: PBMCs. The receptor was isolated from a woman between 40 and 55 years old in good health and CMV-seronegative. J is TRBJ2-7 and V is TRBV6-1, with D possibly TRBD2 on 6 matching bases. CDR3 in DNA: TGTGCCAGCAGTGAGAGCGGGTTATCCTACGAGCAGTACTTC. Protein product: CASSESGLSYEQYF.